The 11 T cell receptor beta chains below were found in one sample sequenced in a study of blood T cell repertoires in COVID-19. Libraries were prepared by immunoSEQ multiplex PCR; TCRdb keeps only in-frame clonotypes and omits some of them. The sample lists around 200,000 clones; 65% to 85% were seen once. Sequencing was done on a sample of peripheral blood. Receptors originate from a middle-aged man with active or convalescent COVID-19.

This chain links TRBV9 with TRBJ1-5; D is uncertain. V lost 0 bases to trimming and J lost 5 bases, with 9 bases between them. Germline V gives CDR1 SGDLS, CDR2 YYNGEE. The CDR3 is 14 amino acids. This chain's CDR3 is CASSVEDNHQPQHF. In DNA form, the CDR3 reads TGTGCCAGCAGCGTAGAAGACAATCATCAGCCCCAGCATTTT.

V gene TRBV6-5 combines with J gene TRBJ1-2; D possibly corresponds to TRBD1 (6 bases). CDR1 and CDR2 (germline): MNHEY, SVGAGI. CDR3 size: 16 residues. Trimming removed 3 bases from V and 5 bases from J, with 19 bases in between. The CDR3 protein is CASSYDDPGQGYGYTF. The DNA for the CDR3 is TGTGCCAGCAGTTATGACGATCCGGGACAAGGATATGGCTACACCTTC.

The sample holds a few counts of this clone. The chain recombines TRBV28 with TRBJ2-5; TRBD2 agrees at 8 bases. After removal of 6 bases from V and 0 bases from J, the junction contained 3 bases not matched to a gene. This CDR3 has 14 amino acids. Germline CDR1 is MDHEN and CDR2 is SYDVKM. CDR3 DNA sequence: TGTGCCAGCAGGGAACTAGCGGACCAAGAGACCCAGTACTTC. As protein: CASRELADQETQYF.

The sample holds one count of this clone. The chain carries TRBV5-6 and TRBJ2-1; D not certain. V lost 4 bases and J lost 3, with 14 bases in between. This CDR3 is built from 15 residues. The germline CDR1 and CDR2 sequences are SGHDT and YYEEEE. CDR3 nucleotides: TGTGCCAGCAGCCCCCCAGGATTAAGCTACAATGAGCAGTTCTTC. Amino acids: CASSPPGLSYNEQFF.

This clone has more than one count but fewer than ten. The V and J genes are TRBV12-3 or TRBV12-4 and TRBJ1-6; D uncertain. V lost 6 bases to trimming and J lost 10 bases, with 10 bases between them. The CDR3 length is 12 residues. Here the CDR3 DNA reads TGTGCCAGCAGGTCGGGTGGATCACCCCTCCACTTT. Translation gives CASRSGGSPLHF.

This clone has just a few counts. The genes are TRBV24-1 and TRBJ2-2; 7 bases match TRBD2. J was trimmed by 5 bases and V by 6 bases; bases with no gene match: 2. The CDR3 length is 13 residues. Looked up from germline, CDR1 is KGHDR and CDR2 is SFDVKD. The CDR3 sequence is CATSFSGTGELFF. In DNA, the CDR3 is TGTGCCACCAGTTTTAGCGGGACCGGGGAGCTGTTTTTT.

The rearrangement links TRBV5-1 to TRBJ2-5; possibly TRBD2 for D (5 bases). The germline CDR1 and CDR2 sequences are SGHRS and YFSETQ. The V end was cut by 0 bases, the J end by 1 base, with 16 bases between. The CDR3 contains 17 residues. This CDR3 reads CASSLAGNLAAQETQYF. The CDR3 bases are TGCGCCAGCAGCTTGGCGGGAAATTTGGCGGCCCAAGAGACCCAGTACTTC.

The V gene is TRBV7-6, the J gene TRBJ2-1; 10 bases align to TRBD1. Germline V gene data show CDR1 as SGHVS and CDR2 as FNYEAQ. The CDR3 has 15 amino acids. The ends lost 5 bases at V and 3 bases at J; junction bases unmatched: 4. The CDR3 is CASSVRTGGYNEQFF. DNA of the CDR3: TGTGCCAGCAGCGTTCGGACAGGGGGCTACAATGAGCAGTTCTTC.

The chain combines TRBV25-1 with TRBJ1-2; possibly TRBD1 for D (6 bases). The V gene's germline CDR1 is MGHDK and CDR2 SYGVNS. Trimming pared 6 bases from V and 7 bases from J, leaving 18 bases between. This CDR3 spans 14 amino acids. The CDR3 DNA follows: TGTGCCAGCAGGGGCCCGGGGGGGGCTTCTGGCTACACCTTC. Translated: CASRGPGGASGYTF.

V and J are TRBV3-1 (or the pseudogene TRBV3-2) and TRBJ1-6; tentatively, D is TRBD1 (5 bases). This CDR3 has 13 amino acids. Trimming shortened V by 1 base and J by 14 bases, and 12 bases separated the two germline ends. CDR1 and CDR2 (germline): LGHDT, YNNKEL (reference sequence). This CDR3 is CASSQGGQGTLHF. The CDR3 DNA reads TGTGCCAGCAGCCAAGGGGGCCAGGGAACCCTCCACTTT.

The chain uses TRBV18 and TRBJ2-1; 9 positions agree with TRBD1. The CDR3 sequence is 17 residues long. Per the germline V gene, CDR1 is KGHSH and CDR2 is LQKENI. J was trimmed by 2 bases and V by 0 bases; bases with no gene match: 5. The DNA of the CDR3 is TGTGCCAGCTCACCACCGTTAGGACAGGGGACCTACAATGAGCAGTTCTTC. It encodes CASSPPLGQGTYNEQFF.